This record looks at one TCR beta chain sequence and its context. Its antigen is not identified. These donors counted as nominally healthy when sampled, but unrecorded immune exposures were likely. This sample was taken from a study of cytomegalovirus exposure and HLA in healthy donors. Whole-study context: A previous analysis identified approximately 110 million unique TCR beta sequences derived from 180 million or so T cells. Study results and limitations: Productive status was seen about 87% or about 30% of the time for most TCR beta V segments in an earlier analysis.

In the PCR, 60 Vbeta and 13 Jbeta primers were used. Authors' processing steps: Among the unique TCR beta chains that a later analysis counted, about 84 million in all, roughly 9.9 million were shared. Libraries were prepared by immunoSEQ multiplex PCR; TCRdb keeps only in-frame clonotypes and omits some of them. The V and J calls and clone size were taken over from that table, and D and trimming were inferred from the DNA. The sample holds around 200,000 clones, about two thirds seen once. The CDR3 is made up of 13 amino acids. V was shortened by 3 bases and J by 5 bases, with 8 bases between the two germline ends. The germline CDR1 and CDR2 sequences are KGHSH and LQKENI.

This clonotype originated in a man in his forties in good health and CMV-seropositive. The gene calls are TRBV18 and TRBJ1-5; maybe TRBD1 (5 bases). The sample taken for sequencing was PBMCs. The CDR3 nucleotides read TGTGCCAGCTCACCGGACATGGATCAGCCCCAGCATTTT. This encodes CASSPDMDQPQHF.